This TCR beta chain was sequenced in a study of T cells in Graves' hyperthyroidism and ophthalmopathy. Per the germline V gene, CDR1 is LNHNV and CDR2 is YYDKDF (reference sequence). CDR3 length: 15 amino acids. V lost 3 bases and J lost 2; bases outside the gene matches: 5. There were TCR beta CDR3 regions amplified from RNA transcripts. HTBI primers drove first-round RT-PCR of the TCR CDR3. Using its own MiXCR run on the multiplex PCR reads, TCRdb lists one record per CDR3 protein. Found here are about 760,000 distinct CDR3 sequences, 30% to 40% of them singletons; the top ten hold 30% to 40%. The V call is TRBV15, the J call TRBJ2-5, with 8 positions matching TRBD1. Sequenced sample: blood. The sequence derives from a woman aged 40 to 49 with Graves' hyperthyroidism. The CDR3 nucleotides are TGTGCCACCAGCAGCTTGGGACAGGTACAAGAGACCCAGTACTTC. Amino acids: CATSSLGQVQETQYF.